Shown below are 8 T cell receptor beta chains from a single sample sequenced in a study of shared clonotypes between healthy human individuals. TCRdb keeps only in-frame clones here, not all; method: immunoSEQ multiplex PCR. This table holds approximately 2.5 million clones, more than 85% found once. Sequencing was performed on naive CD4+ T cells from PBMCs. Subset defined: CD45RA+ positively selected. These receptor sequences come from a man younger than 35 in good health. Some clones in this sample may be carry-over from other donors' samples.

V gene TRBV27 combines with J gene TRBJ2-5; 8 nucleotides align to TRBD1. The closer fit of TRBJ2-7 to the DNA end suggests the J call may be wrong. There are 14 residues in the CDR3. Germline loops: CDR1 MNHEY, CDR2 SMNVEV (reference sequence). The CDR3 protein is CASSFYRGFYEQYF. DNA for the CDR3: TGTGCCAGCAGTTTTTACAGGGGGTTCTACGAGCAGTACTTC.

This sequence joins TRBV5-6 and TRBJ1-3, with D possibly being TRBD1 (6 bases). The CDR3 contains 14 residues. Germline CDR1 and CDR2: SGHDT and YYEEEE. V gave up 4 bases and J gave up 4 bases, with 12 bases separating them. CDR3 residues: CASSAVGAGNTIYF. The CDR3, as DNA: TGTGCCAGCAGCGCGGTGGGGGCGGGAAACACCATATATTTT.

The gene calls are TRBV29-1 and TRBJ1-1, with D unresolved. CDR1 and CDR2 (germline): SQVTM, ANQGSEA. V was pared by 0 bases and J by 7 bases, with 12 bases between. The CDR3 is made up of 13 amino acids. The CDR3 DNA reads TGCAGCGTTGAAGATCTGGCCCCGGATGAAGCTTTCTTT. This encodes CSVEDLAPDEAFF.

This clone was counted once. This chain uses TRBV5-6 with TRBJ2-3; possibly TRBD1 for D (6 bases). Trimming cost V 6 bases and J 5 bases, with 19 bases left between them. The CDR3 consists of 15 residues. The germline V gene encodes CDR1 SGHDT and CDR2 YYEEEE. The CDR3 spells CASIKEWTARDTQYF. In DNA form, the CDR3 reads TGTGCCAGCATCAAAGAATGGACAGCGAGAGATACGCAGTATTTT. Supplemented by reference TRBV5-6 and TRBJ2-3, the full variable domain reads DAGVTQSPTHLIKTRGQQVTLRCSPKSGHDTVSWYQQALGQGPQFIFQYYEEEERQRGNFPDRFSGHQFPNYSSELNVNALLLGDSALYLCASIKEWTARDTQYFGPGTRLTVL.

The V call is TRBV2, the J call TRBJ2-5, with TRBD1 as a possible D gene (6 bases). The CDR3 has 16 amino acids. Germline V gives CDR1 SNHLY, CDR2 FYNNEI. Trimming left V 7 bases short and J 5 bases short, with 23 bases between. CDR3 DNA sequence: TGTGCCAGCAATCCTTCCCTTACAGGGCGGTGGGAGACCCAGTACTTC. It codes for CASNPSLTGRWETQYF. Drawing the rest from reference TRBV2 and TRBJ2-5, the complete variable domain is EPEVTQTPSHQVTQMGQEVILRCVPISNHLYFYWYRQILGQKVEFLVSFYNNEISEKSEIFDDQFSVERPDGSNFTLKIRSTKLEDSAMYFCASNPSLTGRWETQYFGPGTRLLVL.

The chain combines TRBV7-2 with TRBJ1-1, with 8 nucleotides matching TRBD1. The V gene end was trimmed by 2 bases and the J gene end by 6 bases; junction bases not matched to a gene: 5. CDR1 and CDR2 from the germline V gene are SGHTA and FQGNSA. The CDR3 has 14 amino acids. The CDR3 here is CASSLQGAKAEAFF. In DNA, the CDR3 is TGTGCCAGCAGCTTACAGGGGGCGAAGGCTGAAGCTTTCTTT. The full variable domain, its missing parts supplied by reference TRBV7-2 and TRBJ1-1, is GAGVSQSPSNKVTEKGKDVELRCDPISGHTALYWYRQSLGQGLEFLIYFQGNSAPDKSGLPSDRFSAERTGGSVSTLTIQRTQQEDSAVYLCASSLQGAKAEAFFGQGTRLTVV.

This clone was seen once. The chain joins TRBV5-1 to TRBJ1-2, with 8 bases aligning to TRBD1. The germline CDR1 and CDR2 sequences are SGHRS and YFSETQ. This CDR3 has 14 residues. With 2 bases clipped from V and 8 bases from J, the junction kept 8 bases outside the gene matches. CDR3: CASSFNGQGGGYTF. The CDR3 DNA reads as TGCGCCAGCAGCTTCAACGGACAGGGTGGCGGCTACACCTTC. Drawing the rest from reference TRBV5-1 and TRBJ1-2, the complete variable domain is KAGVTQTPRYLIKTRGQQVTLSCSPISGHRSVSWYQQTPGQGLQFLFEYFSETQRNKGNFPGRFSGRQFSNSRSEMNVSTLELGDSALYLCASSFNGQGGGYTFGSGTRLTVV.

This chain's CDR3 is CASSVVAGDVYEQFF. CDR3 DNA: TGTGCCAGCAGCGTAGTTGCGGGAGATGTCTATGAGCAGTTCTTC. The chain links TRBV9 to TRBJ2-1, with 7 nucleotides matching TRBD2. Germline CDR1 and CDR2: SGDLS and YYNGEE. The length of the CDR3 is 15 residues. The V segment lost 0 bases and the J segment 8 bases; nucleotides outside the gene matches: 8.